This T cell receptor (beta chain) emerged from a study of blood T cell repertoires in COVID-19. CDR1 is MNHEY and CDR2 is SVGAGI in the germline V gene. The CDR3 runs to 11 residues. Trimming removed 6 bases from V and 2 bases from J, with 4 bases in between. About this clone itself: Other DNA variants within this sample encode the same CDR3.

Original processing notes: The authors estimated nucleated cell counts from reference gene primer amplification. The protocol was immunoSEQ multiplex PCR, while the TCRdb copy is restricted to in-frame clones and leaves out a portion. The DNA was the basis for D and trimming; V, J and clone size are from that table. This table holds 200,000 to 250,000 clones, about 86% found once. Sequencing was performed on peripheral blood. This TCR was recovered from a man between 60 and 75 years old who had recovered from COVID-19. The chain employs TRBV6-5 and TRBJ2-5, with D hard to call. The CDR3 nucleotides read TGTGCCAGCAGCCTGCAAGAGACCCAGTACTTC. This translates into CASSLQETQYF.